One sample yielded the 16 T cell receptor beta chains listed below, sequenced in a study of blood T cell repertoires in COVID-19. The data were produced by immunoSEQ multiplex PCR, yet TCRdb's version contains in-frame clones alone and is incomplete. The table has about 130,000 clones, around 80% seen once. The specimen sequenced was PBMCs or T cells enriched from blood (not recorded which). These receptor sequences come from a man between 40 and 49 years old with acute COVID-19.

This sequence joins TRBV6-5 and TRBJ1-2; possible D gene TRBD1, 5 bases. Germline V gives CDR1 MNHEY, CDR2 SVGAGI. The V gene lost 6 bases and the J gene lost 4 bases, with 12 bases spanning the gap. This CDR3 is built from 13 residues. The chain's CDR3 is CASSPLGGYGYTF. The CDR3, as DNA: TGTGCCAGCAGCCCCCTGGGGGGCTATGGCTACACCTTC.

V is TRBV11-2 and J is TRBJ2-5; tentative D call: TRBD2 (6 bases). Deletions cut 6 bases from V and 5 bases from J, with 10 bases between. This CDR3 is built from 12 residues. From germline, CDR1 is SGHAT and CDR2 FQNNGV. As DNA, the CDR3 is TGTGCCAGCAGACTAGGAGGGGAGACCCAGTACTTC. Translating it yields CASRLGGETQYF.

The genes are TRBV9 and TRBJ2-3; a possible D gene is TRBD2 (6 bases). The germline CDR1 and CDR2 sequences are SGDLS and YYNGEE. V lost 4 bases to trimming and J lost 0 bases, with 18 bases between them. This CDR3 has 17 amino acids. Here the CDR3 DNA reads TGTGCCAGCAGCACCCGGGGTAGCGGCTTGAGCACAGATACGCAGTATTTT. Its translation: CASSTRGSGLSTDTQYF.

The sample holds one count of this clone. V gene TRBV5-6 combines with J gene TRBJ1-5, with D uncertain. Germline CDR1 is SGHDT and CDR2 is YYEEEE. V shed 3 bases and J shed 3 bases, with 10 bases lying between them. CDR3 length equals 14 residues. CDR3 residues: CASSWRGANQPQHF. In nucleotides, the CDR3 is TGTGCCAGCAGCTGGCGGGGTGCCAATCAGCCCCAGCATTTT.

This clone was observed a handful of times. The gene calls are TRBV19 and TRBJ2-5; D unclear. Trimming stripped 1 base from V and 1 base from J, with 7 bases between. Per the germline V gene, CDR1 is LNHDA and CDR2 is SQIVND (reference sequence). The CDR3 is 14 residues long. Here the CDR3 DNA reads TGTGCCAGTAGTATAGGGCACCTCCAAGAGACCCAGTACTTC. This sequence encodes CASSIGHLQETQYF.

The chain links TRBV7-3 to TRBJ2-2; 10 nucleotides agree with TRBD2. The CDR3 spans 16 residues. CDR1 is SGHTA, CDR2 FQGTGA, per germline. The V segment lost 5 bases and the J segment 7 bases; nucleotides outside the gene matches: 10. CDR3 sequence reads: CASSPFPSGSGGELFF. Here the CDR3 DNA reads TGTGCCAGCAGCCCTTTTCCTAGCGGGAGTGGCGGGGAGCTGTTTTTT.

This sequence joins TRBV7-2 and TRBJ2-1, with 9 bases lining up with TRBD1. The CDR3 is made up of 14 amino acids. Germline trimming cut 4 bases from V and 8 bases from J; bases unmatched to any gene: 6. Germline values: CDR1 SGHTA, CDR2 FQGNSA. This CDR3 is CASSSGTGIHEQFF. The CDR3 DNA follows: TGTGCCAGCAGCTCCGGGACAGGGATTCATGAGCAGTTCTTC.

This chain joins TRBV28 and TRBJ2-5, with a weak D call TRBD1 (6 bases). This CDR3 region has 14 residues. V was clipped by 7 bases and J by 2 bases, with 14 bases between them. Per germline, CDR1 MDHEN and CDR2 SYDVKM. CDR3 sequence (DNA): TGTGCCAGCACCCCAGGGACAATACAAGAGACCCAGTACTTC. Its protein product is CASTPGTIQETQYF. Variable domain in full (rest from reference TRBV28 and TRBJ2-5): DVKVTQSSRYLVKRTGEKVFLECVQDMDHENMFWYRQDPGLGLRLIYFSYDVKMKEKGDIPEGYSVSREKKERFSLILESASTNQTSMYLCASTPGTIQETQYFGPGTRLLVL.

The V call is TRBV7-6, the J call TRBJ2-1, with 9 bases fitting TRBD1. J was trimmed by 7 bases and V by 3 bases; bases with no gene match: 7. Germline CDR1 and CDR2: SGHVS and FNYEAQ. The CDR3 covers 15 residues. Here the CDR3 DNA reads TGTGCCAGCAGCTTGGGACAGGGTGGTTCAAATGAGCAGTTCTTC. This gives the protein CASSLGQGGSNEQFF.

This chain links TRBV14 with TRBJ1-1; D call uncertain. Trimming left V 7 bases short and J 1 base short, with 10 bases between. Germline values: CDR1 SGHDN, CDR2 FVKESK. The CDR3 is 13 amino acids. The CDR3 region is CASNQAPNTEAFF. The CDR3 DNA reads as TGTGCCAGCAATCAGGCGCCGAACACTGAAGCTTTCTTT.

The chain couples TRBV7-6 to TRBJ1-4; possible D gene TRBD1, 6 bases. The V gene's germline CDR1 is SGHVS and CDR2 FNYEAQ. The CDR3 contains 18 residues. Trimming pared 5 bases from V and 0 bases from J, leaving 19 bases between. CDR3 nucleotide sequence: TGTGCCAGCAGCCCTTTAACAGGGCCCTATGCAACTAATGAAAAACTGTTTTTT. Translation gives CASSPLTGPYATNEKLFF.

The chain employs TRBV28 and TRBJ1-4, with 9 bases aligning to TRBD1. V lost 6 bases to trimming and J lost 9 bases; unmatched junction nucleotides: 11. The CDR3 consists of 15 residues. Germline-derived CDR1 and CDR2 are MDHEN and SYDVKM. The CDR3 sequence is CASREGDRDRKKLFF. CDR3 sequence (DNA): TGTGCCAGCAGAGAAGGGGACAGGGATCGGAAAAAACTGTTTTTT. The variable domain in full, with the rest retrieved from reference TRBV28 and TRBJ1-4, is DVKVTQSSRYLVKRTGEKVFLECVQDMDHENMFWYRQDPGLGLRLIYFSYDVKMKEKGDIPEGYSVSREKKERFSLILESASTNQTSMYLCASREGDRDRKKLFFGSGTQLSVL.

The CDR3 is CASSFPGTAQYF. CDR3 bases: TGTGCCAGCAGTTTCCCCGGGACTGCGCAGTACTTC. The chain is built from TRBV28 and TRBJ2-7, with a possible D match to TRBD2 (6 bases). Germline V gene data show CDR1 as MDHEN and CDR2 as SYDVKM. Trimming removed 3 bases from V and 9 bases from J, with 12 bases in between. The CDR3 runs 12 residues. The full variable domain, with the rest looked up from reference TRBV28 and TRBJ2-7, is DVKVTQSSRYLVKRTGEKVFLECVQDMDHENMFWYRQDPGLGLRLIYFSYDVKMKEKGDIPEGYSVSREKKERFSLILESASTNQTSMYLCASSFPGTAQYFGPGTRLTVT.

The rearrangement links TRBV12-3 or TRBV12-4 to TRBJ1-2; D is ambiguous. Deletions cut 6 bases from V and 7 bases from J, with 15 bases between. This CDR3 has 13 amino acids. The CDR3 DNA reads TGTGCCAGCAGCCTGTGGAGAGGTGGTGGCTACACCTTC. Amino acids: CASSLWRGGGYTF.

The rearrangement joins TRBV24-1 to TRBJ2-1, with 10 bases lining up with TRBD2. CDR1 is KGHDR, CDR2 SFDVKD, per germline. This CDR3 region has 17 residues. The V and J ends lost 1 base and 2 bases, in that order; junction bases with no gene match: 4. The CDR3: CATSDFSLAGAYNEQFF. The CDR3 coding sequence is TGTGCCACCAGTGATTTTTCGCTAGCGGGAGCCTACAATGAGCAGTTCTTC.

The gene calls are TRBV5-1 and TRBJ1-2; D uncertain. The V gene lost 4 bases and the J gene lost 0 bases, with 10 bases spanning the gap. This CDR3 region has 14 residues. Germline V gene lookup returns CDR1 SGHRS and CDR2 YFSETQ. CDR3 DNA: TGCGCCAGCAGCCCGGGTGGTCCTAACTATGGCTACACCTTC. Encoded protein: CASSPGGPNYGYTF.